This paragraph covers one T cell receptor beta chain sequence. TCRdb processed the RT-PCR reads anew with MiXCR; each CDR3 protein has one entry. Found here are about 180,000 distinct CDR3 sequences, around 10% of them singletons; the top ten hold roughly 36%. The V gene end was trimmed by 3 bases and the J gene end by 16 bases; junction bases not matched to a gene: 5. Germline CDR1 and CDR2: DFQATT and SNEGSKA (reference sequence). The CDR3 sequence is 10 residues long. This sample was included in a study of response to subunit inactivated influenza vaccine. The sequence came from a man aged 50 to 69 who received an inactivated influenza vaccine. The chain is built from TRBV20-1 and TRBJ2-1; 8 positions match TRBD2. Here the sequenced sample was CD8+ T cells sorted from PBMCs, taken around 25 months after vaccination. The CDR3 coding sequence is TGCAGTGCTAGTCGGGGGGGGGTTTTCTTC. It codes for CSASRGGVFF.